These T cell receptor beta chains were read from a single sample in a study of blood T cells in healthy people across ages. TCRdb itself ran the 5' RACE reads through MiXCR, one entry per CDR3 protein. This table holds about 1.6 million distinct CDR3 sequences, almost 35% found once. Sequenced sample: blood. These receptors were obtained from a woman aged 25 to 45 in good health. The CDR3 runs from the conserved cysteine through the conserved F or W. The order of the fields is D gene, CDR3 length, V gene, clone size, J gene, CDR3 DNA, CDR3 protein. D genes are given only for firm matches. The size of a clone is reported for some rows only, either as once, few or many, or as a class for expanded clones.

TRBD2,16,TRBV4-1,.,TRBJ2-1,TGCGCCAGTAAAGACCTCGCGGGGGGAGGTAACAATGAGCAGTTCTTC,CASKDLAGGGNNEQFF
.,13,TRBV6-6,many,TRBJ2-3,TGTGCCAGCAGTTACTCGATTGGAGATACGCAGTATTTT,CASSYSIGDTQYF
.,13,TRBV29-1,many,TRBJ2-1,TGCAGCGTTGAATTGTGGACATTCAATGAGCAGTTCTTC,CSVELWTFNEQFF
TRBD2,15,TRBV20-1,few,TRBJ2-5,TGCAGTCCAAAAGGTGCTAGCGGGAGCTCCGGGACCCAGTACTTC,CSPKGASGSSGTQYF
TRBD2,14,TRBV9,.,TRBJ2-4,TGTACCAGAGCTAGCGGGGGGAGGGAAAACATTCAGTACTTC,CTRASGGRENIQYF
.,13,TRBV20-1,.,TRBJ2-7,TGCAGTGCTAGAGAACCAATAGCTAACGAGCAGTACTTC,CSAREPIANEQYF
.,15,TRBV28,.,TRBJ2-1,TGTGCCAGCAGCCTTGGTGTCGTGGGAGGCAATGAGCAGTTCTTC,CASSLGVVGGNEQFF
TRBD2,16,TRBV13,.,TRBJ2-5,TGTGCCAGCAGCCACGGGAGGGCCTGGTTATCGGAGACCCAGTACTTC,CASSHGRAWLSETQYF
.,12,TRBV12-3/TRBV12-4,few,TRBJ2-1,TGTGCCAGCAGCCCCCAGGGGTTTCGAGGGTTCTTC,CASSPQGFRGFF
.,15,TRBV27,many,TRBJ2-7,TGTGCCAGCAGTTTATTACCAGGAGGCACCTACGAGCAGTACTTC,CASSLLPGGTYEQYF
.,17,TRBV3-1,.,TRBJ2-3,TGTGCCAGCAGCCAAGATCGGTATAAGGCCAGCACAGATACGCAGTATTTT,CASSQDRYKASTDTQYF
.,15,TRBV6-4,once,TRBJ1-3,TGTGCCAGCAGTGACCCCGGGTGGGGTGGAAACACCATATATTTT,CASSDPGWGGNTIYF
.,17,TRBV7-3,.,TRBJ2-6,TGTGCCAGCAGCTTAACGTCCTACGGCTTTGGGGCCAACGTCCTGACTTTC,CASSLTSYGFGANVLTF
TRBD2,15,TRBV6-5,few,TRBJ2-7,TGTGCCAGCAGTTACTCGGGACTAGCGGAGTCCAGGCAGTACTTC,CASSYSGLAESRQYF
TRBD1,13,TRBV2,.,TRBJ2-7,TGTGCCAGCAGTGGACAGGGGAACCACGAGCAGTACTTC,CASSGQGNHEQYF
.,16,TRBV27,once,TRBJ1-4,TGTGCCAGCAGTTTATATGGCCAAAAGGAGCGGGAAAAACTGTTTTTT,CASSLYGQKEREKLFF
.,10,TRBV29-1,few,TRBJ2-1,TGCAGCGTTGGGGGTGGTGAGCAGTTCTTC,CSVGGGEQFF
.,15,TRBV7-3,.,TRBJ2-1,TGTGCCAGCAGCCTGACACCCCGAAGTGTGGATGAGCAGTTCTTC,CASSLTPRSVDEQFF
TRBD2,16,TRBV29-1,.,TRBJ2-1,TGCAGCGTGGGGGGTACGCGGGAGGGCTCCCACAATGAGCAGTTCTTC,CSVGGTREGSHNEQFF
.,19,TRBV21-1,few,TRBJ2-3,TGTGCCAGCAGCAAAGTTTGGAGTCCGGGACAGGGGTTAACAGATACGCAGTATTTT,CASSKVWSPGQGLTDTQYF
TRBD2,13,TRBV20-1,many,TRBJ2-1,TGCAGTGCTGATAGCGGGGGTTACAATGAGCAGTTCTTC,CSADSGGYNEQFF
TRBD1,15,TRBV6-6,.,TRBJ2-1,TGTGCCAGCAAGGGGCCGGGACAGGGGACGAATGAGCAGTTCTTC,CASKGPGQGTNEQFF
TRBD1,15,TRBV7-6,.,TRBJ1-4,TGTGCCAGCAGCTTAGTGGGGACAGTTAATGAAAAACTGTTTTTT,CASSLVGTVNEKLFF
TRBD2,12,TRBV20-1,few,TRBJ2-7,TGCAGTTGGACTAGCGGGGACTACGAGCAGTACTTC,CSWTSGDYEQYF
.,11,TRBV10-3,many,TRBJ2-3,TGTGCCATCAGTGGCACAGATACGCAGTATTTT,CAISGTDTQYF
TRBD1,14,TRBV20-1,.,TRBJ1-5,TGCAGTGCTACCACAGGGGATGCGTGGCAACCCCAGCATTTT,CSATTGDAWQPQHF
.,16,TRBV7-2,.,TRBJ2-2,TGTGCCAGCAGCTTAGGGGACACGGGTGATCCCGGGGAGCTGTTTTTT,CASSLGDTGDPGELFF
.,13,TRBV10-3,.,TRBJ2-2,TGTGCCATCACCAAGGGGGAGAACGGGGAGCTGTTTTTT,CAITKGENGELFF
TRBD2,11,TRBV12-3/TRBV12-4,.,TRBJ2-1,TGTGCCTGCGGGGGGGGCCGTGAGCAGTTCTTC,CACGGGREQFF
TRBD2,14,TRBV2,.,TRBJ2-3,TGTGCCAGCATGGTAGGGAGGGGCGCAGATACGCAGTATTTT,CASMVGRGADTQYF
TRBD2,14,TRBV20-1,few,TRBJ2-3,TGCAGTGCTCGGAGCGGGGGTGTCACAGATACGCAGTATTTT,CSARSGGVTDTQYF
.,15,TRBV27,.,TRBJ2-5,TGTGCCAGCAGATCGGCCAGGTCCATAATGGGGACCCAGTACTTC,CASRSARSIMGTQYF
TRBD1,16,TRBV20-1,.,TRBJ2-7,TGCAGTGCCCTGGACAGGGGTTTGAGCGGAGGCTACGAGCAGTACTTC,CSALDRGLSGGYEQYF
.,11,TRBV12-3/TRBV12-4,.,TRBJ1-2,TGTGCCAGCAGTTTAGCAGCTGGCTACACCTTC,CASSLAAGYTF
.,16,TRBV7-9,.,TRBJ1-4,TGTGCCAGCAGCTTACCCCAGGGGAGGGGAAGTGAAAAACTGTTTTTT,CASSLPQGRGSEKLFF
.,16,TRBV6-5,.,TRBJ1-2,TGTGCCAGCACCCCCGGCGGGGGGAACTATAACTATGGCTACACCTTC,CASTPGGGNYNYGYTF
.,15,TRBV30,.,TRBJ2-7,TGTGCCTGGAGTTATCGACAGTTAAGCTCCTACGAGCAGTACTTC,CAWSYRQLSSYEQYF
.,11,TRBV20-1,.,TRBJ1-2,TGCAGTGCTAGACCCCCCGGAGGCTACACCTTC,CSARPPGGYTF
TRBD2,14,TRBV5-1,few,TRBJ2-5,TGCGCCAGCCGGTGGGGGACTACAGAAGAGACCCAGTACTTC,CASRWGTTEETQYF
TRBD1,15,TRBV9,few,TRBJ1-2,TGTGCCAGCAGCGTAGGACAGGGTGGATACTATGGCTACACCTTC,CASSVGQGGYYGYTF
TRBD1,14,TRBV3-1,many,TRBJ1-2,TGTGCCAGCAGCCAAGCGACAGGGTTGTATGGCTACACCTTC,CASSQATGLYGYTF
TRBD2,16,TRBV5-1,.,TRBJ2-7,TGCGCCAGCAGCCCCGGACTAGCGGGGGCGACGTACGAGCAGTACTTC,CASSPGLAGATYEQYF
TRBD1,16,TRBV9,.,TRBJ1-3,TGTGCCAGCAGCGTCTCCGGGACAGGCTCTGGAAACACCATATATTTT,CASSVSGTGSGNTIYF
TRBD2,14,TRBV2,.,TRBJ2-1,TGTGCCTGCAGTAGCGGGAGTGGAGCCAATGAGCAGTTCTTC,CACSSGSGANEQFF
.,16,TRBV10-1,few,TRBJ2-1,TGCGCCAGCAGTAAACAGGGTAGTGGTGCCTACAATGAGCAGTTCTTC,CASSKQGSGAYNEQFF
.,14,TRBV2,few,TRBJ2-1,TGTGCCAGCAGAAGACTCGTATCCTACAATGAGCAGTTCTTC,CASRRLVSYNEQFF
.,14,TRBV29-1,many,TRBJ2-3,TGCAGCGTGGGACAAGGGTCAAGCACAGATACGCAGTATTTT,CSVGQGSSTDTQYF
TRBD2,16,TRBV29-1,many,TRBJ2-3,TGCAGCGTTGAAGGTAGCCTAGCGGGAGAGACAGATACGCAGTATTTT,CSVEGSLAGETDTQYF
.,17,TRBV7-9,few,TRBJ2-1,TGTGCCAGCAGCGGCTGGACTAAATTTTTCTCCTACAATGAGCAGTTCTTC,CASSGWTKFFSYNEQFF
TRBD1,15,TRBV6-1,.,TRBJ2-7,TGTGCCAGCAGTGGATTCGAGCAGGGGGCGCACGAGCAGTACTTC,CASSGFEQGAHEQYF
TRBD1,19,TRBV11-3,.,TRBJ2-5,TGTGCCAGCACCCTACAGGGGGTAGGGTTCATCGTGGTACAAGAGACCCAGTACTTC,CASTLQGVGFIVVQETQYF